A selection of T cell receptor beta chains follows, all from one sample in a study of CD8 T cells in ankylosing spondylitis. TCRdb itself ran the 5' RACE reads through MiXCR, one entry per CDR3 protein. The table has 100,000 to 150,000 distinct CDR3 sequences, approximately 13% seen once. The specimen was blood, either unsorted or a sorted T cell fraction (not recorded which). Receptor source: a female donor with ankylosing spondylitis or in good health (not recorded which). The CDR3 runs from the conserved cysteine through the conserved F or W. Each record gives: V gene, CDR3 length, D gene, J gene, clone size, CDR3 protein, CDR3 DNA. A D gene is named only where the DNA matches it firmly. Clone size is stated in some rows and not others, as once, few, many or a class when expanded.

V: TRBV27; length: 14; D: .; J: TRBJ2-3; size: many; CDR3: CASSPLDLTDTQYF; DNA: TGTGCCAGCAGTCCACTAGACCTCACAGATACGCAGTATTTT
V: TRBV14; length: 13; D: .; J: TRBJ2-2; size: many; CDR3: CASSQGYTGELFF; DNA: TGTGCCAGCAGCCAAGGATACACCGGGGAGCTGTTTTTT
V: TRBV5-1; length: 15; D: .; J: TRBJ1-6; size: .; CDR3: CASSLDPRVDSPLHF; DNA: TGCGCCAGCAGCTTGGATCCCCGGGTGGATTCACCCCTCCACTTT
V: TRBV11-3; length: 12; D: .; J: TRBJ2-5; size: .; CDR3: CASSLGPSTQYF; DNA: TGTGCCAGCAGCTTAGGCCCCTCGACCCAGTACTTC
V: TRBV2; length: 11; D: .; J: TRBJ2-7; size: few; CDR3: CASSRTDEQYF; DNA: TGTGCCAGCAGTAGGACGGACGAGCAGTACTTC
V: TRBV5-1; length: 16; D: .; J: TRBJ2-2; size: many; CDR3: CASSTPGPSNTGELFF; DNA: TGCGCCAGCAGCACGCCCGGGCCTTCGAACACCGGGGAGCTGTTTTTT
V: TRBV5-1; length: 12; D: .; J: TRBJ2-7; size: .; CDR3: CASSIRDGEQYF; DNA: TGCGCCAGCAGCATCCGGGACGGCGAGCAGTACTTC
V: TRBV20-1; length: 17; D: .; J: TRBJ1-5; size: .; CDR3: CSARDRGWGEGNQPQHF; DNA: TGCAGTGCTAGAGATCGGGGGTGGGGGGAAGGCAATCAGCCCCAGCATTTT
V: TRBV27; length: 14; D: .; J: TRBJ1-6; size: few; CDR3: CASSWRDPNSPLHF; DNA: TGTGCCAGCAGTTGGAGGGACCCTAATTCACCCCTCCACTTT
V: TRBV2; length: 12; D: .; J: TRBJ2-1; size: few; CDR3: CASSEWGNEQFF; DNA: TGTGCCAGCAGTGAATGGGGGAATGAGCAGTTCTTC
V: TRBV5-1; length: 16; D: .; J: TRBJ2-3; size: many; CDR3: CASSGFVGEATDTQYF; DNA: TGCGCCAGCAGCGGTTTCGTGGGGGAGGCCACAGATACGCAGTATTTT
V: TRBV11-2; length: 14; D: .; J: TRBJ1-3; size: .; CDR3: CASSLGGTGNTIYF; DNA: TGTGCCAGCAGCTTGGGGGGTACTGGAAACACCATATATTTT
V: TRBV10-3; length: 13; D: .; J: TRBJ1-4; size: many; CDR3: CAISAAAAEKLFF; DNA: TGTGCCATCAGTGCAGCAGCTGCTGAAAAACTGTTTTTT
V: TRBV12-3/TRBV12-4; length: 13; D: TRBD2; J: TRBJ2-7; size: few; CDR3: CASSLSGGNEQYF; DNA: TGTGCCAGCAGTTTGAGCGGGGGTAACGAGCAGTACTTC
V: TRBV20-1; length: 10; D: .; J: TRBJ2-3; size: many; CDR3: CSVLGDTQYF; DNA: TGCAGTGTTCTCGGAGATACGCAGTATTTT
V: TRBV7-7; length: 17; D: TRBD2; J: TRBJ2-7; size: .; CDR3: CASSVGLAGRSSYEQYF; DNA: TGTGCTAGCAGCGTAGGACTAGCGGGTAGGAGCTCCTACGAGCAGTACTTC
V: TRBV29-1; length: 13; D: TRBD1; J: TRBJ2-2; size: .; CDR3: CSVPGQGGGELFF; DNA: TGCAGCGTTCCGGGACAGGGGGGCGGGGAGCTGTTTTTT
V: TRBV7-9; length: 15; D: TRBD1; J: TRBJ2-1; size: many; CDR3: CASSLGQGAYNEQFF; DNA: TGTGCCAGCAGCTTAGGACAGGGCGCCTACAATGAGCAGTTCTTC